Presented here are 15 T cell receptor beta chains from one specimen sequenced in a study of T cells in tuberculosis. The assay was immunoSEQ multiplex PCR, and TCRdb's table has in-frame clones only and misses some. The table has around 39,000 clones, over 90% seen once. Sequenced input: PBMCs. These receptors were taken from a donor aged 10 to 29 with latent tuberculosis or without tuberculosis infection.

The count of this clone is one. J is TRBJ1-5 and V is TRBV7-9; 9 bases are shared with TRBD1. Germline V gene sequence: CDR1 SEHNR, CDR2 FQNEAQ (reference sequence). The CDR3 loop spans 15 amino acids. V dropped 4 bases and J dropped 6; count of bases not matched to a gene: 7. The chain's CDR3 is CASSYDRGERQPQHF. In nucleotides, the CDR3 is TGTGCCAGCAGCTACGACAGGGGGGAGCGTCAGCCCCAGCATTTT.

The chain recombines TRBV5-6 with TRBJ1-3; D unresolved. V was shortened by 1 base and J by 4 bases, with 15 bases between the two germline ends. This CDR3 is built from 16 residues. Germline V CDR1 and CDR2: SGHDT, YYEEEE. The CDR3 sequence: CASSLFAGRGGNTIYF. CDR3 DNA: TGTGCCAGCAGCTTGTTTGCGGGCCGTGGCGGAAACACCATATATTTT.

V and J are TRBV5-4 and TRBJ1-4; 9 nucleotides align to TRBD1. The V gene's germline CDR1 is SGHNT and CDR2 YYREEE (reference sequence). This CDR3 is built from 15 residues. After removal of 0 bases from V and 7 bases from J, the junction contained 4 bases not matched to a gene. The CDR3 region is CASSLERTGAEKLFF. In DNA form, the CDR3 reads TGTGCCAGCAGCTTGGAGAGGACAGGGGCTGAAAAACTGTTTTTT.

The chain combines TRBV18 with TRBJ2-2; the D gene is possibly TRBD2 (6 bases). The germline gives CDR1 KGHSH, CDR2 LQKENI. Trimming pared 4 bases from V and 6 bases from J, leaving 12 bases between. The CDR3 runs to 14 residues. CDR3 DNA sequence: TGTGCCAGCTCACTAACGACTAGATCCGGGGAGCTGTTTTTT. It specifies CASSLTTRSGELFF.

The chain joins TRBV30 to TRBJ1-6; D unclear. CDR1 GTSNPN and CDR2 SVGIG come from the germline V gene (reference sequence). This CDR3 contains 11 residues. V lost 2 bases, J lost 6 bases, and 2 bases lay in between. DNA for the CDR3: TGTGCCTGGAGTCTTAATTCACCCCTCCACTTT. This gives the protein CAWSLNSPLHF.

This chain joins TRBV30 and TRBJ1-2; D is uncertain. CDR3 length: 12 amino acids. V lost 3 bases to trimming and J lost 8 bases, with 13 bases between them. The V gene's germline CDR1 is GTSNPN and CDR2 SVGIG (reference sequence). In DNA, the CDR3 is TGTGCCTGGAGATCAGAGGGAGGAGGCTACACCTTC. This sequence encodes CAWRSEGGGYTF.

The J gene is TRBJ2-3, the V gene TRBV5-1; 7 positions match TRBD1. After removal of 3 bases from V and 2 bases from J, the junction contained 12 bases not matched to a gene. Germline CDR1 is SGHRS and CDR2 is YFSETQ. The CDR3 consists of 17 residues. CDR3 residues: CASSSGQVPLVTDTQYF. In DNA form, the CDR3 reads TGCGCCAGCAGCTCTGGACAGGTCCCCTTAGTCACAGATACGCAGTATTTT.

The rearrangement joins TRBV25-1 to TRBJ2-7; the D gene is possibly TRBD2 (6 bases). Per germline, CDR1 MGHDK and CDR2 SYGVNS. V lost 4 bases to trimming and J lost 3 bases, with 22 bases between them. CDR3 length: 17 amino acids. Written as DNA, the CDR3 is TGTGCCAGCAGTGCATCCCTAGAAGGAGGGTTCCGCTACGAGCAGTACTTC. As protein: CASSASLEGGFRYEQYF.

This clone is medium-sized by share. Here the CDR3 DNA reads TGCGCCAGCAGCTTGGGTTTCCGGGACATCTATGTTGAGCAGTACTTC. Translating it yields CASSLGFRDIYVEQYF. The chain uses TRBV5-1 and TRBJ2-7; maybe TRBD1 (6 bases). This CDR3 is 16 amino acids long. Germline lookup yields CDR1 SGHRS and CDR2 YFSETQ. V shed 0 bases and J shed 7 bases, with 20 bases lying between them.

This clone was picked up one time. The chain joins TRBV7-8 to TRBJ1-2, with 8 bases fitting TRBD1. Germline trimming cut 0 bases from V and 6 bases from J; bases unmatched to any gene: 3. The CDR3 covers 14 residues. Germline V lookup: CDR1 SGHVS, CDR2 FQNEAQ. The CDR3 is CASSLAPGGHGYTF. The CDR3 bases are TGTGCCAGCAGCTTAGCGCCAGGGGGCCATGGCTACACCTTC.

The CDR3 region is CALVSTGELFF. CDR3 coding DNA: TGTGCCTTGGTGAGCACCGGGGAGCTGTTTTTT. The J gene is TRBJ2-2, the V gene TRBV30; unclear D gene. Germline CDR1 GTSNPN, CDR2 SVGIG (reference sequence). The CDR3 length is 11 residues. V was trimmed by 7 bases and J by 4 bases, leaving 7 bases between them.

This clone was counted a few times. The chain carries TRBV6-6 and TRBJ1-3; D is unclear. This CDR3 region has 12 residues. CDR1 is MNHNY and CDR2 is SVGAGI in the germline V gene (reference sequence). V shed 7 bases and J shed 4 bases, with 8 bases lying between them. The CDR3 region has the DNA TGTGCCAGCACCCCACAAGGAAACACCATATATTTT. Translation gives CASTPQGNTIYF.

This clone was counted a single time. V gene TRBV2 combines with J gene TRBJ2-2; D is perhaps TRBD2 (5 bases). Deletions cut 6 bases from V and 0 bases from J, with 11 bases between. The CDR3 sequence is 15 residues long. CDR1 is SNHLY and CDR2 is FYNNEI in the germline V gene. This chain's CDR3 is CASREGAANTGELFF. CDR3 in DNA: TGTGCCAGCAGAGAGGGAGCTGCGAACACCGGGGAGCTGTTTTTT.

V and J are TRBV5-4 and TRBJ1-6, with D perhaps TRBD1 (6 bases). CDR1 SGHNT and CDR2 YYREEE come from the germline V gene (reference sequence). The CDR3 has 15 amino acids. Trimming took 0 bases from V and 10 from J, leaving 14 bases between them. CDR3 sequence (DNA): TGTGCCAGCAGCTTGGTTGGGGGGGCTGTCTCACCCCTCCACTTT. Protein: CASSLVGGAVSPLHF.

The J gene is TRBJ1-4, the V gene TRBV9; 9 bases align to TRBD1. V gave up 4 bases and J gave up 7 bases; unmatched junction bases: 8. The CDR3 length is 15 residues. CDR1 and CDR2 (germline): SGDLS, YYNGEE. In nucleotides, the CDR3 is TGTGCCAGCAGCATATCCGGGACAGGGATTGAAAAACTGTTTTTT. As protein: CASSISGTGIEKLFF.